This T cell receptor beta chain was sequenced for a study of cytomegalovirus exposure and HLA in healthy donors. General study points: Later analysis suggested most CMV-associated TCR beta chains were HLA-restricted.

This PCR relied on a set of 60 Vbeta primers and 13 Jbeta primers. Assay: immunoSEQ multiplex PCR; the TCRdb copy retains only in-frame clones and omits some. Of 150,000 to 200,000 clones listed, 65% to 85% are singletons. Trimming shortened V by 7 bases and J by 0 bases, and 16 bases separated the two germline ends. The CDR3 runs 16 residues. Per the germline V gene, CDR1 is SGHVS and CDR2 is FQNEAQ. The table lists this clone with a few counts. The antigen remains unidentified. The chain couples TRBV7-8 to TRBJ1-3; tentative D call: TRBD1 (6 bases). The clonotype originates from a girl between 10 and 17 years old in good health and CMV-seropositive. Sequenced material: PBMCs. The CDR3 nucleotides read TGTGCCAGCATCCTTGAGGGGGGGGCCTCTGGAAACACCATATATTTT. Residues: CASILEGGASGNTIYF.